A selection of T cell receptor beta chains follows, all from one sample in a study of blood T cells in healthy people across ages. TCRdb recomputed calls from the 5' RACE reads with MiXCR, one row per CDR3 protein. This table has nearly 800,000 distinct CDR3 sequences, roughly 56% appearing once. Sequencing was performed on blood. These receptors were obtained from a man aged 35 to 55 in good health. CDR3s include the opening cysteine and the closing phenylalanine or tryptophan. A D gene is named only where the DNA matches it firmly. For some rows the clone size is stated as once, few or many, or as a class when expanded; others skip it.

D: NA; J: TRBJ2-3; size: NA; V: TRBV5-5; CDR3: CASSDEPTGTDTQYF; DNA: TGTGCCAGCAGCGACGAACCGACAGGCACAGATACGCAGTATTTT
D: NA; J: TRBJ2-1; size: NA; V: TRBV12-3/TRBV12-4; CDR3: CASRGGDSYNEQFF; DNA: TGTGCCAGCAGAGGGGGGGACTCCTACAATGAGCAGTTCTTC
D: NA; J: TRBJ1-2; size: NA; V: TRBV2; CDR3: CASSARQGRNGYTF; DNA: TGTGCCAGCAGTGCACGGCAGGGCCGTAATGGCTACACCTTC
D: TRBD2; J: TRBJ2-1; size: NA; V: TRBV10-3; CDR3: CAISKPGTSSNEQFF; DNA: TGTGCCATCAGCAAACCCGGGACTAGTAGCAATGAGCAGTTCTTC
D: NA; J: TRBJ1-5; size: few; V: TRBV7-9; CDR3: CASSLAQGVQPQHF; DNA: TGTGCCAGCAGCTTAGCGCAGGGAGTGCAGCCCCAGCATTTT
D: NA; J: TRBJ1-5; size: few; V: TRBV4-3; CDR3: CASSQDVEDPQHF; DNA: TGCGCCAGCAGCCAAGATGTTGAGGACCCCCAGCATTTT
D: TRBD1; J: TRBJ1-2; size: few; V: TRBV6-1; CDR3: CATGQERSYGYTF; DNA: TGTGCCACGGGACAGGAAAGAAGCTATGGCTACACCTTC
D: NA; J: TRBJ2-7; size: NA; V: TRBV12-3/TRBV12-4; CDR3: CASSLRGLYNEQYF; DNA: TGTGCCAGCAGTTTACGGGGGCTCTACAATGAGCAGTACTTC
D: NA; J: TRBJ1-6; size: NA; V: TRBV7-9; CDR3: CASSRDGLNSPLHF; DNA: TGTGCCAGCAGCAGGGACGGCCTTAATTCACCCCTCCACTTT
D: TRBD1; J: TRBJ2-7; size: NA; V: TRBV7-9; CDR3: CASSAGTGGFSSYEQYF; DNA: TGTGCCAGCAGCGCTGGGACAGGGGGCTTTAGCTCCTACGAGCAGTACTTC
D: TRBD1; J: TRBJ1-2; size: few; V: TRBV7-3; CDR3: CASSGGTVGYTF; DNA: TGTGCCAGCAGCGGAGGGACAGTTGGCTACACCTTC
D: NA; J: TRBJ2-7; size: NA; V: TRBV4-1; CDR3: CASSLQGANKGDEQYF; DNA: TGCGCCAGCAGCTTACAGGGTGCGAACAAAGGGGACGAGCAGTACTTC
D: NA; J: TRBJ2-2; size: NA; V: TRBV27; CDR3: CASSLLARANTGELFF; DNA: TGTGCCAGCAGTTTATTGGCTAGGGCGAACACCGGGGAGCTGTTTTTT
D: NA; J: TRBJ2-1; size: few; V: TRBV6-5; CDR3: CASSITLGNEQFF; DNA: TGTGCCAGCAGCATAACATTAGGGAATGAGCAGTTCTTC
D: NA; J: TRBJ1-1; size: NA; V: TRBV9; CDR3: CASSVDPGLNTEAFF; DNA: TGTGCCAGCAGCGTAGACCCCGGATTGAACACTGAAGCTTTCTTT
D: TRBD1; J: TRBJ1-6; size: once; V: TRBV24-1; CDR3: CATVRTGFSPLHF; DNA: TGTGCCACCGTTAGGACAGGGTTTTCACCCCTCCACTTT
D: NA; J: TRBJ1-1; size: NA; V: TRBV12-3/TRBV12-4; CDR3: CASTRTLWTEAFF; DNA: TGTGCCAGCACTAGAACTCTGTGGACTGAAGCTTTCTTT
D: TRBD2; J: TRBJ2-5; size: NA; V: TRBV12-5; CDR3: CASGSLLAERETQYF; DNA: TGTGCTAGTGGTTCTCTACTAGCGGAAAGAGAGACCCAGTACTTC
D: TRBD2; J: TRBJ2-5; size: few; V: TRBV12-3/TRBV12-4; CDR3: CASSLDQRGGGETQYF; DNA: TGTGCCAGCAGTTTAGATCAGCGGGGGGGAGGAGAGACCCAGTACTTC
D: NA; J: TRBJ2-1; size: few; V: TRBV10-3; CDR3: CAISETNEQFF; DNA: TGTGCCATCAGTGAGACCAATGAGCAGTTCTTC
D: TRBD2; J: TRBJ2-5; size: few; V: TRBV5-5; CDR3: CASSQSLAGGQETQYF; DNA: TGTGCCAGCAGCCAATCTCTAGCGGGAGGGCAAGAGACCCAGTACTTC
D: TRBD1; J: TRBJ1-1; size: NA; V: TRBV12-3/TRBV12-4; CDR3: CASSLSRGRTEAFF; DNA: TGTGCCAGCAGTTTGTCCAGGGGGCGTACTGAAGCTTTCTTT
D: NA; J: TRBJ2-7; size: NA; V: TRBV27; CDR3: CASSLFGPGIGSEQYF; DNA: TGTGCCAGCAGTTTATTTGGTCCAGGGATCGGATCCGAGCAGTACTTC
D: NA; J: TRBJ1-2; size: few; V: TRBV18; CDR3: CASSPRTDNYGYTF; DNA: TGTGCCAGCTCACCTAGGACCGATAACTATGGCTACACCTTC
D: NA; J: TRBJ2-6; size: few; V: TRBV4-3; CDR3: CASSQAPLGSGANVLTF; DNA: TGCGCCAGCAGCCAAGCCCCCTTGGGGTCTGGGGCCAACGTCCTGACTTTC
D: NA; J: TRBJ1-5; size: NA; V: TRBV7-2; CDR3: CASSLVFGARGHNQPQHF; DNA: TGTGCCAGCAGCTTAGTATTTGGGGCGCGCGGACACAATCAGCCCCAGCATTTT
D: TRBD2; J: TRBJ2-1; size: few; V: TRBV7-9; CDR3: CASRVAGVGNEQFF; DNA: TGTGCCAGCAGAGTAGCGGGAGTGGGGAATGAGCAGTTCTTC
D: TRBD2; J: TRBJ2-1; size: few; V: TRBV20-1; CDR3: CSAQLAGVNEQFF; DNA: TGCAGTGCCCAACTAGCGGGAGTTAATGAGCAGTTCTTC
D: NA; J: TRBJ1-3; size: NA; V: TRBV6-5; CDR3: CASMQSRGNTIYF; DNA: TGTGCCAGTATGCAGTCCAGGGGAAACACCATATATTTT
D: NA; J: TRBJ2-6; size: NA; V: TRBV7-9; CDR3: CASSFSGQSGANVLTF; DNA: TGTGCCAGCAGCTTTTCAGGGCAATCAGGGGCCAACGTCCTGACTTTC
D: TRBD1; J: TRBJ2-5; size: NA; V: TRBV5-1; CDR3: CAGSQDRVTKETQYF; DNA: TGCGCCGGCAGTCAGGACAGGGTAACTAAAGAGACCCAGTACTTC
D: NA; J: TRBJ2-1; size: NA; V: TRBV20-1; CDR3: CSAKAQHHNEQFF; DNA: TGCAGTGCTAAAGCCCAGCACCACAATGAGCAGTTCTTC
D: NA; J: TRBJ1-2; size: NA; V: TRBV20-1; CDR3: CSARPMGESGAGYTF; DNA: TGCAGTGCTAGGCCCATGGGGGAGTCCGGTGCTGGCTACACCTTC
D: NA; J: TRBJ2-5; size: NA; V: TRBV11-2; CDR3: CASSLGWTRRGQETQYF; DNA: TGTGCCAGCAGCTTAGGATGGACTAGAAGGGGGCAAGAGACCCAGTACTTC
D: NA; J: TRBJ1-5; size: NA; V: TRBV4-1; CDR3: CASSQDVAAYNQPQHF; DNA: TGCGCCAGCAGCCAAGATGTGGCGGCCTACAATCAGCCCCAGCATTTT
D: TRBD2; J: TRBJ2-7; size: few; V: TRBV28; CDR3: CATTGGHSYEQYF; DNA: TGTGCCACCACGGGGGGGCACTCCTACGAGCAGTACTTC
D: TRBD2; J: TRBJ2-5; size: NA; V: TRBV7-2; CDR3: CASSSGLVGSQYF; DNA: TGTGCCAGCAGCTCCGGACTAGTAGGGAGCCAGTACTTC
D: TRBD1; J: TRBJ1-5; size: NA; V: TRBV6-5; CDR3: CASSYLGQGIKGNQPQHF; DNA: TGTGCCAGCAGTTACTTGGGACAGGGGATTAAAGGCAATCAGCCCCAGCATTTT
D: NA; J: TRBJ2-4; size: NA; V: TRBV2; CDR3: CASSEGAGYVKNIQYF; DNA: TGTGCCAGCAGTGAGGGGGCGGGATACGTCAAAAACATTCAGTACTTC
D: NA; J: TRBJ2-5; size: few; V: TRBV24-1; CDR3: CATSDLSRGETQYF; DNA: TGTGCCACCAGTGATTTGTCCAGGGGAGAGACCCAGTACTTC
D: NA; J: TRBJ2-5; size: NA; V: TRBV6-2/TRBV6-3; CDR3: CASKQQETQYF; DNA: TGTGCCAGCAAACAGCAAGAGACCCAGTACTTC
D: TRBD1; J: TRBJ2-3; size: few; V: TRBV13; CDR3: CASSTRTGGVGDTQYF; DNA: TGTGCCAGCAGCACCAGGACAGGGGGCGTCGGAGATACGCAGTATTTT
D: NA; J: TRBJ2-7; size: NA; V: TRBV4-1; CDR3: CASSQDNEEGRAYIYEQYF; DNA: TGCGCCAGCAGCCAAGATAATGAGGAAGGAAGGGCTTATATCTACGAGCAGTACTTC
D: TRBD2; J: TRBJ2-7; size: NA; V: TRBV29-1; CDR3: CSIAEGLAGYEQYF; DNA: TGCAGCATTGCCGAGGGACTAGCGGGATACGAGCAGTACTTC
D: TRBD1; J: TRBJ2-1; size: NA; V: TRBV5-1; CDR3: CASSSDRYNEQQFF; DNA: TGCGCCAGCAGCTCGGACAGGTACAATGAACAGCAGTTCTTC
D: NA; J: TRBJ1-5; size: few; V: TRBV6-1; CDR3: CASSEGYGNQPQHF; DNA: TGTGCCAGCAGTGAAGGGTATGGCAATCAGCCCCAGCATTTT